A single sample gave rise to the 13 T cell receptor beta chains below, sequenced in a study of cytomegalovirus exposure and HLA in healthy donors. Using immunoSEQ multiplex PCR, the repertoire was profiled, and TCRdb retains in-frame clones only, with some absent. The sample holds about 74,000 clones, roughly 94% seen once. Sequencing was done on a sample of PBMCs. Receptors were obtained from a man younger than 35 in good health and CMV-seropositive.

This chain links TRBV7-8 with TRBJ2-1; 11 nucleotides line up with TRBD2. Germline CDR1 reads SGHVS; CDR2 reads FQNEAQ. This CDR3 contains 14 residues. With V trimmed by 5 bases and J by 4 bases, 1 base remained unmatched. The CDR3 region has the DNA TGTGCCAGCAGCCCTAGCGGGGGGTACAATGAGCAGTTCTTC. Translating it yields CASSPSGGYNEQFF.

The gene calls are TRBV15 and TRBJ2-1, with TRBD2 matching over 7 bases. The ends lost 2 bases at V and 3 bases at J; junction bases unmatched: 10. The CDR3 has 17 amino acids. CDR1 and CDR2 from the germline V gene are LNHNV and YYDKDF (reference sequence). CDR3 sequence (DNA): TGTGCCACCAGCAGAAGAAACTCGACTAGCCTCTACAATGAGCAGTTCTTC. It specifies CATSRRNSTSLYNEQFF.

The gene calls are TRBV9 and TRBJ2-5, with TRBD1 identical over 9 bases. The V segment lost 2 bases and the J segment 4 bases; nucleotides outside the gene matches: 12. This CDR3 comprises 17 residues. CDR1 is SGDLS, CDR2 YYNGEE, per germline. The DNA for the CDR3 is TGTGCCAGCAGCGTCGGGGTCCAGGGACAGGGCGTAGAGACCCAGTACTTC. Translating gives CASSVGVQGQGVETQYF.

The chain joins TRBV19 to TRBJ1-5; 8 positions match TRBD1. V shed 6 bases, J shed 3 bases, and the junction held 10 bases outside the gene matches. Germline CDR1 is LNHDA and CDR2 is SQIVND (reference sequence). The CDR3 sequence is 16 residues long. The CDR3 is CASRPQGQEINQPQHF. In DNA form, the CDR3 reads TGTGCCAGTAGACCCCAGGGACAGGAGATCAATCAGCCCCAGCATTTT.

J is TRBJ2-1 and V is TRBV2; 9 bases line up with TRBD2. Germline CDR1 SNHLY, CDR2 FYNNEI. V lost 10 bases, J lost 8 bases, and 21 bases stayed unmatched. The CDR3 is made up of 17 amino acids. The CDR3 reads CATREQREDRFNDEQFF. For the CDR3, the DNA is TGTGCCACACGGGAACAGCGGGAGGACAGGTTTAACGATGAGCAGTTCTTC.

The chain carries TRBV14 and TRBJ2-7; tentatively, D is TRBD2 (6 bases). The CDR3 runs 14 residues. With 7 bases removed from V and 5 bases from J, the gap between germline ends came to 18 bases. Germline lookup yields CDR1 SGHDN and CDR2 FVKESK. The CDR3 DNA is TGTGCCAGCAAAAGGGGAGAAGCGGGCCACGAGCAGTACTTC. Encoded protein: CASKRGEAGHEQYF.

The chain employs TRBV10-1 and TRBJ2-3; D ambiguous. The CDR3 sequence is 13 residues long. Germline V gene lookup returns CDR1 WNHNN and CDR2 SYGVQD (reference sequence). Trimming pared 6 bases from V and 5 bases from J, leaving 12 bases between. The CDR3 DNA follows: TGCGCCAGCAGCCGGAGTCGGTTAGATACGCAGTATTTT. It codes for CASSRSRLDTQYF.

The rearrangement joins TRBV10-3 to TRBJ2-5, with TRBD2 as a possible D gene (5 bases). The CDR3 is 15 amino acids. The V and J ends lost 3 bases and 2 bases respectively, with 13 bases between them. CDR1 ENHRY and CDR2 SYGVKD come from the germline V gene. CDR3 protein: CAISDPPGTQETQYF. The CDR3 bases are TGTGCCATCAGTGACCCCCCGGGAACTCAAGAGACCCAGTACTTC.

The V and J genes are TRBV28 and TRBJ2-3; a possible D gene is TRBD2 (6 bases). V lost 9 bases to trimming and J lost 6 bases, with 7 bases between them. CDR3 size: 10 residues. In germline, CDR1 is MDHEN, CDR2 SYDVKM. The CDR3, as DNA: TGTGCCAGTGGGGGGGATACGCAGTATTTT. Its translation: CASGGDTQYF.

This chain connects TRBV5-1 to TRBJ2-3; possible D gene TRBD2, 7 bases. Germline-derived CDR1 and CDR2 are SGHRS and YFSETQ. The CDR3 spans 17 residues. Trimming left V 4 bases short and J 0 bases short, with 18 bases between. CDR3 loop: CASSPSVGGASTDTQYF. DNA of the CDR3: TGCGCCAGCAGCCCATCGGTAGGGGGGGCTAGCACAGATACGCAGTATTTT. The full variable domain, with the rest looked up from reference TRBV5-1 and TRBJ2-3, is KAGVTQTPRYLIKTRGQQVTLSCSPISGHRSVSWYQQTPGQGLQFLFEYFSETQRNKGNFPGRFSGRQFSNSRSEMNVSTLELGDSALYLCASSPSVGGASTDTQYFGPGTRLTVL.

This chain uses TRBV28 with TRBJ2-3; 7 positions agree with TRBD1. V gave up 8 bases and J gave up 3 bases; unmatched junction bases: 2. Germline V CDR1 and CDR2: MDHEN, SYDVKM. CDR3 size: 12 residues. CDR3 sequence (DNA): TGTGCCAGCGTCAGGGGGACAGATACGCAGTATTTT. Encoded protein: CASVRGTDTQYF. The full variable domain, in which reference TRBV28 and TRBJ2-3 provide the parts outside the CDR3, is DVKVTQSSRYLVKRTGEKVFLECVQDMDHENMFWYRQDPGLGLRLIYFSYDVKMKEKGDIPEGYSVSREKKERFSLILESASTNQTSMYLCASVRGTDTQYFGPGTRLTVL.

This chain links TRBV28 with TRBJ1-2; 9 nucleotides line up with TRBD1. After removal of 3 bases from V and 7 bases from J, the junction contained 18 bases not matched to a gene. The CDR3 sequence is 18 residues long. CDR1 is MDHEN and CDR2 is SYDVKM in the germline V gene. The CDR3 sequence: CASSLVGTGFNNLGGYTF. CDR3 in DNA: TGTGCCAGCAGTTTGGTGGGGACAGGGTTCAATAACTTGGGTGGCTACACCTTC.

V is TRBV2 and J is TRBJ2-3, with 13 bases fitting TRBD2. J was trimmed by 0 bases and V by 6 bases; bases with no gene match: 6. This CDR3 has 17 residues. From germline, CDR1 is SNHLY and CDR2 FYNNEI. CDR3 residues: CASSGLAGDPSTDTQYF. For the CDR3, the DNA is TGTGCCAGCAGCGGACTAGCGGGAGATCCTAGCACAGATACGCAGTATTTT.